These T cell receptor beta chains were read from a single sample in a study of cytomegalovirus exposure and HLA in healthy donors. Generated by immunoSEQ multiplex PCR, the TCRdb table keeps only in-frame clones and is missing some. The sample has hundreds of thousands of clones, around 84% seen once. What was sequenced was PBMCs. These receptors were taken from a girl aged 2 to 9 in good health and CMV-seronegative. Both conserved end residues are part of each CDR3. Each record gives: D gene, clone size, J gene, V gene, CDR3 protein, CDR3 DNA. D genes are given only for firm matches. Clone size appears in some rows only: once, few, many, or a class for an expanded clone.

>NA|NA|TRBJ1-4|TRBV29-1
CSVGGAYEKLFF
TGCAGCGTCGGGGGGGCGTATGAAAAACTGTTTTTT
>TRBD1|few|TRBJ1-5|TRBV5-1
CASSPGQGKFNSNQPQHF
TGCGCCAGCAGCCCGGGACAGGGGAAGTTTAATAGCAATCAGCCCCAGCATTTT
>TRBD2|NA|TRBJ2-7|TRBV6-1
CASSFYTSGSYEQYF
TGTGCCAGCAGTTTTTATACTAGCGGGAGTTACGAGCAGTACTTC
>NA|NA|TRBJ2-7|TRBV7-2
CASSLAFGSSYEQYF
TGTGCCAGCAGCTTAGCTTTCGGGAGCTCCTACGAGCAGTACTTC
>NA|NA|TRBJ2-7|TRBV6-5
CASSYPRGNHYEQYF
TGTGCCAGCAGTTACCCGAGAGGGAATCACTACGAGCAGTACTTC
>NA|NA|TRBJ1-1|TRBV27
CASSLNSGYTEAFF
TGTGCCAGCAGTTTAAATTCAGGGTACACTGAAGCTTTCTTT
>NA|NA|TRBJ2-5|TRBV18
CASSQGQETQYF
TGTGCCAGCTCGCAGGGCCAAGAGACCCAGTACTTC
>TRBD1|NA|TRBJ2-7|TRBV30
CAWTGGSYEQYF
TGTGCCTGGACAGGGGGCTCCTACGAGCAGTACTTC
>NA|NA|TRBJ2-7|TRBV6-5
CASSQNREQYF
TGTGCCAGCAGCCAGAATCGCGAGCAGTACTTC
>TRBD1|NA|TRBJ1-2|TRBV6-1
CASSDTGESSGYTF
TGTGCCAGCAGTGATACAGGGGAGTCATCCGGCTACACCTTC
>TRBD2|NA|TRBJ2-1|TRBV11-2
CASSLSGGYNEQFF
TGTGCCAGCAGCTTGAGCGGGGGCTACAATGAGCAGTTCTTC
>NA|NA|TRBJ1-1|TRBV19
CASKGNPTQVEAFF
TGTGCCAGTAAGGGGAACCCGACACAGGTTGAAGCTTTCTTT
>NA|NA|TRBJ1-5|TRBV15
CATGGTGSNQPQHF
TGTGCCACCGGCGGGACGGGTAGCAATCAGCCCCAGCATTTT
>TRBD1|NA|TRBJ1-2|TRBV10-2
CASSSGTVLLNYGYTF
TGCGCCAGCAGTTCCGGGACAGTTCTTCTTAACTATGGCTACACCTTC
>NA|NA|TRBJ1-3|TRBV4-1
CASSLRTGSSGNTIYF
TGCGCCAGCAGCCTCCGGACGGGGAGCTCTGGAAACACCATATATTTT
>NA|once|TRBJ1-5|TRBV19
CASSILAGDYQPQHF
TGTGCCAGTAGTATTTTGGCAGGGGATTATCAGCCCCAGCATTTT
>NA|once|TRBJ2-2|TRBV5-4
CASSLGGGRELFF
TGTGCCAGCAGCTTGGGGGGAGGCAGGGAGCTGTTTTTT
>NA|once|TRBJ2-1|TRBV7-9
CARLTEDNEQFF
TGTGCCAGGTTGACAGAAGACAATGAGCAGTTCTTC
>NA|NA|TRBJ2-3|TRBV5-4
CASSLGGHQRTQYF
TGTGCCAGCAGCTTGGGAGGTCATCAGCGTACGCAGTATTTT
>NA|NA|TRBJ2-7|TRBV6-1
CASTPWAGNYEQYF
TGTGCCAGCACTCCCTGGGCGGGAAACTACGAGCAGTACTTC
>NA|NA|TRBJ1-2|TRBV27
CASSLGAGEGYTF
TGTGCCAGCAGTTTAGGGGCAGGCGAGGGCTACACCTTC
>NA|once|TRBJ1-2|TRBV10-1
CASSDRRARGYTF
TGCGCCAGCAGTGATCGGAGGGCGCGGGGCTACACCTTC
>NA|NA|TRBJ2-2|TRBV9
CASSPRTGNTGELSF
TGTGCCAGCAGCCCGCGGACGGGGAACACCGGGGAGCTGTCTTTT
>TRBD2|NA|TRBJ2-1|TRBV30
CAWSSSGGYNEQFF
TGTGCCTGGAGCTCTAGCGGGGGATACAATGAGCAGTTCTTC
>TRBD1|NA|TRBJ1-2|TRBV29-1
CSGGQGNGYTF
TGCAGCGGCGGACAGGGGAATGGCTACACCTTC
>TRBD1|NA|TRBJ2-2|TRBV5-1
CASSFSSGQGFTGELFF
TGCGCCAGCAGCTTTTCTTCCGGACAGGGGTTTACCGGGGAGCTGTTTTTT
>NA|NA|TRBJ1-5|TRBV19
CASRTGQYSNQPQHF
TGTGCCAGTAGGACCGGACAGTATAGCAATCAGCCCCAGCATTTT
>NA|NA|TRBJ2-1|TRBV13
CASSLGTSSYNEQFF
TGTGCCAGCAGCTTAGGGACTAGCTCCTACAATGAGCAGTTCTTC
>NA|once|TRBJ2-5|TRBV9
CASSVGPSVQETQYF
TGTGCCAGCAGCGTAGGACCTAGTGTCCAAGAGACCCAGTACTTC
>TRBD2|NA|TRBJ2-3|TRBV15
CATSSSGVSTDTQYF
TGTGCCACCAGCAGTAGCGGGGTTAGCACAGATACGCAGTATTTT
>TRBD2|NA|TRBJ2-1|TRBV6-5
CASSSSSSGRYNEQFF
TGTGCCAGCAGTTCTTCTTCTAGCGGCCGCTACAATGAGCAGTTCTTC
>TRBD1|few|TRBJ1-2|TRBV4-1
CASSQVNLGVDRGYYGYTF
TGCGCCAGCAGCCAAGTAAATTTGGGGGTAGACAGGGGGTACTATGGCTACACCTTC
>NA|NA|TRBJ2-7|TRBV6-1
CASSEERTYEQYF
TGTGCCAGCAGTGAGGAGAGAACCTACGAGCAGTACTTC
>NA|few|TRBJ2-3|TRBV7-9
CASSLGLAGITDTQYF
TGTGCCAGCAGCTTAGGGTTGGCCGGGATTACAGATACGCAGTATTTT
>NA|NA|TRBJ1-5|TRBV6-5
CASSYFAGYQPQHF
TGTGCCAGCAGTTATTTTGCAGGCTATCAGCCCCAGCATTTT
>NA|NA|TRBJ2-3|TRBV5-1
CASSLFVGGTPTDTQYF
TGCGCCAGCAGCTTGTTTGTGGGCGGGACCCCCACAGATACGCAGTATTTT
>TRBD1|few|TRBJ2-7|TRBV6-5
CASSYGTGTYEQYF
TGTGCCAGCAGTTACGGGACAGGGACCTACGAGCAGTACTTC
>NA|NA|TRBJ2-7|TRBV29-1
CSVGGQYSYEQYF
TGCAGCGTCGGGGGACAGTACTCCTACGAGCAGTACTTC
>NA|NA|TRBJ2-3|TRBV27
CASSHRSPQGTDTQYF
TGTGCCAGCAGTCACCGGTCGCCCCAGGGCACAGATACGCAGTATTTT
>NA|NA|TRBJ2-7|TRBV6-1
CASSEFARDYEQYF
TGTGCCAGCAGTGAATTCGCCAGGGATTACGAGCAGTACTTC
>TRBD1|NA|TRBJ1-2|TRBV28
CASSSHPRGYYGYTF
TGTGCCAGCAGTTCACACCCCAGGGGGTACTATGGCTACACCTTC
>NA|NA|TRBJ1-3|TRBV6-5
CASSYAGTSSGNTIYF
TGTGCCAGCAGTTACGCCGGGACAAGCTCTGGAAACACCATATATTTT
>TRBD1|NA|TRBJ1-3|TRBV5-1
CASSFYGDRGDTIYF
TGCGCCAGCAGCTTCTACGGGGACAGGGGGGACACCATATATTTT
>TRBD1|NA|TRBJ1-2|TRBV5-1
CASNQGAGVPGYTF
TGCGCCAGCAACCAGGGGGCGGGTGTTCCTGGCTACACCTTC
>TRBD2|NA|TRBJ2-3|TRBV13
CASSLEGGEDTQYF
TGTGCCAGCAGCTTAGAGGGAGGGGAAGATACGCAGTATTTT
>TRBD1|once|TRBJ1-1|TRBV5-5
CAVGTADLNTEAFF
TGTGCCGTTGGGACAGCGGATTTGAACACTGAAGCTTTCTTT
>TRBD1|NA|TRBJ2-3|TRBV4-1
CASRQGAGDTQYF
TGCGCCAGCAGGCAGGGGGCAGGGGATACGCAGTATTTT
>NA|NA|TRBJ2-7|TRBV29-1
CSVAGIGCEQYF
TGCAGCGTTGCGGGGATCGGCTGCGAGCAGTACTTC
>NA|once|TRBJ1-5|TRBV2
CASRLQQVSNQPQHF
TGTGCCAGCAGACTACAACAGGTCTCCAATCAGCCCCAGCATTTT
>NA|NA|TRBJ2-5|TRBV5-1
CASSPPTVETQYF
TGCGCCAGCAGCCCCCCGACAGTAGAGACCCAGTACTTC
>TRBD1|NA|TRBJ2-4|TRBV23-1
CASRLDRGWILAKNIQYF
TGCGCCAGCAGACTCGACAGGGGGTGGATTCTAGCCAAAAACATTCAGTACTTC
>TRBD2|NA|TRBJ2-3|TRBV5-4
CASSLGGRADTQYF
TGTGCCAGCAGCTTGGGCGGGAGGGCTGATACGCAGTATTTT
>TRBD1|NA|TRBJ1-1|TRBV5-1
CASSLPIETGVNTEAFF
TGCGCCAGCAGCTTACCAATCGAAACAGGGGTTAACACTGAAGCTTTCTTT
>TRBD2|NA|TRBJ2-3|TRBV4-2
CASTPRLGLAATDTQYF
TGTGCCAGCACCCCGCGGCTGGGACTAGCGGCCACAGATACGCAGTATTTT